What follows are 8 T cell receptor beta chains derived from one specimen sequenced in a study of blood T cells in healthy people across ages. The authors ran a second PCR of about 6 to 11 cycles using a sample-barcoded 5' primer and a J-beta primer mix. TCRdb re-called the 5' RACE reads with MiXCR, one entry per CDR3 protein. This sample yields 1.5 million to 2 million distinct CDR3 sequences, of which 28% are seen a single time; roughly 8.2% belongs to the top ten. Sequenced material: blood. The receptors shown here come from a woman in her twenties or thirties in good health.

This clonotype was found a few times. The chain recombines TRBV21-1 with TRBJ2-3; the D segment call TRBD1 is taken from the table without a DNA check. TRBV21-1 corresponds to a pseudogene. This CDR3 is built from 15 residues. The CDR3 DNA reads TGTGCCAGCAGCACCCTAATACAGGGAAGGGATACGCAGTATTTT. It codes for CASSTLIQGRDTQYF.

This clonotype was recorded many times. The chain uses TRBV28 and TRBJ2-3; tentative D call: TRBD2 (6 bases). Trimming cost V 4 bases and J 4 bases, with 9 bases left between them. Germline CDR1 reads MDHEN; CDR2 reads SYDVKM. CDR3 length: 13 residues. The CDR3 DNA follows: TGTGCCAGCAGTTGGGGGGACCCAGATACGCAGTATTTT. Amino acid sequence: CASSWGDPDTQYF. The entire variable domain, with the rest obtained from reference TRBV28 and TRBJ2-3, is as follows: DVKVTQSSRYLVKRTGEKVFLECVQDMDHENMFWYRQDPGLGLRLIYFSYDVKMKEKGDIPEGYSVSREKKERFSLILESASTNQTSMYLCASSWGDPDTQYFGPGTRLTVL.

As regards this clonotype: This sequence may be a read error, since a much larger clone differs from it by one base. The V call is TRBV11-2, the J call TRBJ2-1, with D unclear. Germline assignment: CDR1 SGHAT and CDR2 FQNNGV. The CDR3 has 13 amino acids. The CDR3 loop is CASSLGFYNERFF. CDR3 coding DNA: TGTGCCAGCAGCTTAGGATTTTACAATGAGCGGTTCTTC.

At least ten counts were recorded for this clonotype. The chain is built from TRBV4-3 and TRBJ1-2; 7 bases align to TRBD1. The J segment lost 4 bases and the V segment lost 4 bases, leaving 6 bases of the junction unmatched. Germline-derived CDR1 and CDR2 are LGHNA and YSLEER. The CDR3 runs to 14 residues. The CDR3 DNA is TGCGCCAGCAGCCTTGACAGGGCCGGCTATGGCTACACCTTC. Its translation is CASSLDRAGYGYTF.

This clonotype has only a few counts. The J gene is TRBJ2-3, the V gene TRBV4-3, with 10 nucleotides matching TRBD2. CDR1 and CDR2 (germline): LGHNA, YSLEER. The CDR3 is 17 residues long. Unmatched junction bases numbered 7, after V lost 1 base and J lost 3 bases. CDR3 DNA: TGCGCCAGCAGCCAAGCCCTTTCTAGCGGGAGAACAGATACGCAGTATTTT. This codes for CASSQALSSGRTDTQYF.

This chain uses TRBV20-1 with TRBJ2-3; no definite D call. This CDR3 spans 15 amino acids. Deletions cut 6 bases from V and 2 bases from J, with 18 bases between. Germline-derived CDR1 and CDR2 are DFQATT and SNEGSKA (reference sequence). CDR3 sequence: CSAHRVGLDTDTQYF. The CDR3 coding sequence is TGCAGTGCCCACCGGGTGGGTTTGGACACAGATACGCAGTATTTT.

This clonotype showed up just a few times. V is TRBV12-3 or TRBV12-4 and J is TRBJ2-1; D is uncertain. The CDR3 length is 14 residues. Trimming cost V 3 bases and J 6 bases, with 12 bases left between them. The CDR3 is CASSFDAELNEQFF. The DNA of the CDR3 is TGTGCCAGCAGTTTCGACGCTGAACTCAATGAGCAGTTCTTC.

The CDR3 protein is CASSHAPGGTGGMGNGYTF. CDR3 bases: TGTGCCAGCAGCCACGCCCCTGGGGGGACAGGGGGCATGGGCAATGGCTACACCTTC. This sequence joins TRBV4-2 and TRBJ1-2, with 12 bases identical to TRBD1. Germline values: CDR1 LGHNA, CDR2 YNFKEQ. J lost 6 bases, V lost 3 bases, and 17 bases had no gene match. This CDR3 has 19 amino acids.